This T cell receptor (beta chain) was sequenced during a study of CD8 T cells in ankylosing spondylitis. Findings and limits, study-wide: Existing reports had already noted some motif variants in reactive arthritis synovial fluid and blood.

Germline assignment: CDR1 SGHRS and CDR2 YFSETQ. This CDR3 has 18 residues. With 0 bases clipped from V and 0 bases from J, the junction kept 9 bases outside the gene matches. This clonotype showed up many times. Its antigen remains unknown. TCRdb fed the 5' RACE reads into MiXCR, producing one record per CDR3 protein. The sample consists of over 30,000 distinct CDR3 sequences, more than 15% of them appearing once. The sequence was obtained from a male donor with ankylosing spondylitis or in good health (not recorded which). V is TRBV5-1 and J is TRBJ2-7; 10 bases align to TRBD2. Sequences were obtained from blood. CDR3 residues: CASSLASSSGSVSYEQYF. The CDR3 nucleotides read TGCGCCAGCAGCTTGGCCTCCTCTAGCGGGAGTGTCTCCTACGAGCAGTACTTC.